In this sample, the clone carrying this T cell receptor beta chain turned up many times. Antigen unknown. The sample comes from a study of CD8+CD57+ T cells in acquired aplastic anemia. At the level of the study: The mean DNA yield obtained from sorted CD4+ and CD8+ cells came to about 3 ug.

General study results and limits: Between patients and controls, about 30 CD8+ CDR3 sequences were found in common.

This CDR3 contains 14 residues. Germline assignment: CDR1 MNHNS and CDR2 SASEGT. Deletions cut 0 bases from V and 4 bases from J, with 9 bases between. The study profiled TCR beta VDJ and CDR3 using genomic DNA as template. TCRdb redid the calling of the reads with MiXCR, one entry per CDR3 protein. The data contain roughly 200,000 distinct CDR3 sequences, 61% of them singletons. The source material was sorted CD4+, CD8+, or CD8+CD57+ T cells (not recorded which) from PBMCs. V usage is TRBV6-1 and J usage is TRBJ1-1; maybe TRBD1 (5 bases). The origin of this receptor is a human donor in good health. DNA of the CDR3: TGTGCCAGCAGTGAAGCGGGGCTCGGCACTGAAGCTTTCTTT. It yields the protein CASSEAGLGTEAFF.